Detailed here is one T cell receptor beta chain. This clone showed up just a few times. Its specific antigen is unknown. Per-base quality was not reported, and no clone a single base away is much larger than it. The protocol used for the library was the immunoSEQ multiplex PCR assay. DNA from the CD4+ T cells that had been cultured and isolated underwent TCR beta CDR3 sequencing. On the authors' methods: The analysis removed non-productive TCR sequences, trimmed reads to the CDR3 region, and retained only CDR3s that were 7 or more amino acids long. Antigen-specific clonotypes were identified using the MANAFEST web app by comparison of expansion in peptide wells against reference cultures. Positive clones required FDR<0.05 expansion versus reference and all other wells, odds ratio above 5, and frequency above 0.1% in two replicate wells. Cross-reactive clonotypes were defined as significantly expanded in SARS-CoV-2 spike wells and in at least one common cold coronavirus spike condition. Levenshtein distance calculated with the stringdist R package was used to assess CDR3 similarity, and unrooted trees were constructed with ape in R 3.6.1. This immuneACCESS table, as held by TCRdb, lists in-frame sequences with V and J called but not all clones. Of the missing ones, under half trace to an unresolved V gene in checked studies; the others have no known cause. For V, J and clone size, that table is used; D and trimming come from the DNA. Here the sample has about 45,000 clones; 75% occur a single time. Over 25% of the sample goes to the ten largest clones.

The CDR3 runs 14 amino acids, cysteine and phenylalanine included. Just the 42-base CDR3 DNA is kept, in frame starting at base 1. V lost 3 bases and J lost 1 base; the stretch between them is 10 bases long. The germline V gene sets CDR1 to SGHRS and CDR2 to YFSETQ. In the ViraFEST assay, PBMC were stimulated with viral peptide pools, and antigen-specific CD4+ T cell clonotypes were then identified by expansion using TCR sequencing. After 10 to 11 days of culture, CD4+ T cells were isolated with the EasySep CD4+ T cell isolation kit. Convalescent patients had PCR-confirmed SARS-CoV-2 infection between March and December 2020, before Alpha, Beta and Delta variants emerged in the United States. About 2.1 million PBMC per well were cultured with about 10 ug/ml peptides in IMDM containing 5% human AB serum, approximately 9.1 IU/ml IL-2 and gentamicin. On days 3 and 7, half of the culture medium was replaced with fresh IL-2-containing medium. Unless noted otherwise, every peptide stimulation condition was cultured in triplicate wells. Using Ficoll-Paque Plus gradient centrifugation, PBMC were separated from whole blood and then either used fresh or cryopreserved at -140C. The QIAamp micro DNA kit was used to extract genomic DNA from the cultured CD4+ T cells.

The data derive from a study of vaccination effects on CD4 cells after COVID-19 (dated by TCRdb to the early 2020s). General notes on the study: Each participant received two doses of an mRNA SARS-CoV-2 vaccine, either BNT162b2 or mRNA-1273. Pre-vaccine samples were drawn from a couple of convalescent patients 16 days and one week before the first dose, at 142 and 148 days after COVID-19 diagnosis. SARS-CoV-2 spike-specific CD4+ TCR repertoires from before and after mRNA vaccination were compared in COVID-19 convalescent patients and in infection-naive vaccine recipients. Altogether, roughly 10 COVID-19 convalescent patients and several SARS-CoV-2-naive healthy vaccine recipients made up the full study. Cultures from other donors in the study were sequenced with the Oncomine TCR Beta short-read assay on an Illumina iSeq 100. What the research found in general, with its limitations: For convalescent patients, new clones induced by the vaccine made up most of the post-vaccine spike-reactive repertoire, and these new clones were largely distinct from the clones induced by infection. Clones induced by infection and clones induced by vaccination both contracted markedly at late timepoints after vaccination, which fits with T cell responses waning over time. The study was limited by a small number of convalescent patients, and early post-infection timepoints were lacking.

This TCR was recovered from a human donor who had a prior SARS-CoV-2 infection. The sequence is built from TRBV5-1 and TRBJ1-1; TRBD1 is perhaps the D gene, given 5 matching bases. The material sequenced was CD4+ T cells from PBMCs cultured with a peptide pool, taken before COVID-19 vaccination. The CDR3 region has the sequence CASSSEGPNTEAFF. The nucleotide sequence reads as follows: TGCGCCAGCAGCTCGGAGGGACCGAACACTGAAGCTTTCTTT.